This T cell receptor (beta chain) was captured by sequencing in a study of T cells generated in artificial thymic organoids. Study-wide findings and caveats: Thymic and blood naive CD8 cells had diversity comparable to organoid-derived ones.

Semi-nested PCR with reverse primers in the TRAC or TRBC constant regions amplified each chain separately. RNA input for cDNA ranged from roughly 3 to 500 ng. One entry per CDR3 protein results from TCRdb running MiXCR on the 5' RACE reads. The sample includes around 3,000 distinct CDR3 sequences, 30% to 40% seen only once; the top ten take about 2.6%. Peripheral blood, not mobilized, was taken from healthy adult donors. Sorting markers: CD3+TCRalphabeta+CD8+CD45RO-CCR7+, for blood naive CD8 cells. Germline CDR1 reads SGHVS; CDR2 reads FQNEAQ. Trimming cost V 2 bases and J 6 bases, with 16 bases left between them. The CDR3 is 16 amino acids. In regard to this clonotype: The target antigen is unknown.

The gene calls are TRBV7-8 and TRBJ2-2; TRBD1 might be the D (5 bases). The sequence derives from a human donor who gave cord blood stem cells for thymic organoid culture, a cardiac surgery patient who gave postnatal thymus, or a blood donor (not recorded which). The sequenced sample was naive CD8+ T cells from blood. Subset noted: CD3+TCRalphabeta+CD8SP T cells; for blood, CD45RO-CCR7+ naive CD8+ T cells. The CDR3 protein is CASSLSAPGWAGELFF. CDR3 in DNA: TGTGCCAGCAGCTTATCGGCCCCAGGGTGGGCCGGGGAGCTGTTTTTT.